This is a list of T cell receptor beta chains from one sample in a study of regulatory T cells in long-lasting Graves disease. TCRdb re-analysed the multiplex PCR reads in MiXCR, keeping a single row per CDR3 protein. The repertoire holds 250,000 or so distinct CDR3 sequences, with 20% to 25% as singletons. Source: peripheral blood mononuclear cells (PBMCs), taken at new diagnosis, from a patient treated with antithyroid drugs. Receptor source: a female donor with Graves disease. CDR3s include the opening cysteine and the closing phenylalanine or tryptophan. Each record gives: CDR3 protein, CDR3 length, V gene, J gene.

cdr3_aa: CASSYSGDPYNEQFF
cdr3_length: 15
v_call: TRBV6-5
j_call: TRBJ2-1

cdr3_aa: CASSLVADEQYF
cdr3_length: 12
v_call: TRBV7-2
j_call: TRBJ2-7

cdr3_aa: CASSLRDRGYEQYF
cdr3_length: 14
v_call: TRBV7-9
j_call: TRBJ2-7

cdr3_aa: CASSSGTSRRQETQYF
cdr3_length: 16
v_call: TRBV5-4
j_call: TRBJ2-5

cdr3_aa: CASSLGTAAPHEQYF
cdr3_length: 15
v_call: TRBV7-8
j_call: TRBJ2-7

cdr3_aa: CASSPGTVNSPLHF
cdr3_length: 14
v_call: TRBV7-2
j_call: TRBJ1-6

cdr3_aa: CASTPSGAQGHEQFF
cdr3_length: 15
v_call: TRBV11-2
j_call: TRBJ2-1

cdr3_aa: CSVTGQEGTEAFF
cdr3_length: 13
v_call: TRBV29-1
j_call: TRBJ1-1

cdr3_aa: CASSLSGLDGYTF
cdr3_length: 13
v_call: TRBV27
j_call: TRBJ1-2

cdr3_aa: CASTSLAGYEQYF
cdr3_length: 13
v_call: TRBV2
j_call: TRBJ2-7

cdr3_aa: CASSQDRTDTEAFF
cdr3_length: 14
v_call: TRBV4-3
j_call: TRBJ1-1

cdr3_aa: CASSVGTGTFNQPQHF
cdr3_length: 16
v_call: TRBV2
j_call: TRBJ1-5

cdr3_aa: CASLETGPYEQYF
cdr3_length: 13
v_call: TRBV28
j_call: TRBJ2-7

cdr3_aa: CASSDGAGGLYNEQFF
cdr3_length: 16
v_call: TRBV7-7
j_call: TRBJ2-1

cdr3_aa: CASSYSGGLGEQFF
cdr3_length: 14
v_call: TRBV6-5
j_call: TRBJ2-1

cdr3_aa: CAISERNYRESRGSNQPQHF
cdr3_length: 20
v_call: TRBV10-3
j_call: TRBJ1-5

cdr3_aa: CASSLWVVKQETQYF
cdr3_length: 15
v_call: TRBV7-9
j_call: TRBJ2-5

cdr3_aa: CASSFQGPDEQYF
cdr3_length: 13
v_call: TRBV5-1
j_call: TRBJ2-7

cdr3_aa: CASSTDRDRANFDEQYF
cdr3_length: 17
v_call: TRBV6-1
j_call: TRBJ2-7

cdr3_aa: CSVGHPNTGELFF
cdr3_length: 13
v_call: TRBV29-1
j_call: TRBJ2-2

cdr3_aa: CASSTTGPEKLFF
cdr3_length: 13
v_call: TRBV6-2/TRBV6-3
j_call: TRBJ1-4

cdr3_aa: CATYPATGNTIYF
cdr3_length: 13
v_call: TRBV10-3
j_call: TRBJ1-3

cdr3_aa: CASETSRGYYEQYF
cdr3_length: 14
v_call: TRBV6-2/TRBV6-3
j_call: TRBJ2-7

cdr3_aa: CASSRDLKAVF
cdr3_length: 11
v_call: TRBV3-1
j_call: TRBJ2-1

cdr3_aa: CASSRISDGQEQYF
cdr3_length: 14
v_call: TRBV11-2
j_call: TRBJ2-7

cdr3_aa: CASSQGDGHEKLFF
cdr3_length: 14
v_call: TRBV4-2
j_call: TRBJ1-4

cdr3_aa: CASSQAGGIEQYF
cdr3_length: 13
v_call: TRBV3-1
j_call: TRBJ2-3

cdr3_aa: CATRRTGVNSPLHF
cdr3_length: 14
v_call: TRBV27
j_call: TRBJ1-6

cdr3_aa: CSASRRILTSYEQYF
cdr3_length: 15
v_call: TRBV20-1
j_call: TRBJ2-7

cdr3_aa: CASSPWTDTYEQYF
cdr3_length: 14
v_call: TRBV19
j_call: TRBJ2-7

cdr3_aa: CASSLAWGGTYEAFF
cdr3_length: 15
v_call: TRBV5-1
j_call: TRBJ1-1

cdr3_aa: CASSDLGQRPETQYF
cdr3_length: 15
v_call: TRBV25-1
j_call: .

cdr3_aa: CSVEGGLAVTDTQYF
cdr3_length: 15
v_call: TRBV29-1
j_call: TRBJ2-3

cdr3_aa: CASSLAYSSGVFQETQYF
cdr3_length: 18
v_call: TRBV7-2
j_call: TRBJ2-5

cdr3_aa: CASSFWWEATREFF
cdr3_length: 14
v_call: TRBV5-6
j_call: TRBJ2-1

cdr3_aa: CATHGEGGMGAFF
cdr3_length: 13
v_call: TRBV12-3/TRBV12-4
j_call: TRBJ1-1

cdr3_aa: CASRTGGDDGEAFF
cdr3_length: 14
v_call: TRBV7-8
j_call: TRBJ1-1

cdr3_aa: CASSFARIDQPQHF
cdr3_length: 14
v_call: TRBV27
j_call: TRBJ1-5

cdr3_aa: CASSLGASEAFF
cdr3_length: 12
v_call: TRBV12-3/TRBV12-4
j_call: TRBJ1-1

cdr3_aa: CASKGTSGEYNEQFF
cdr3_length: 15
v_call: TRBV6-2/TRBV6-3
j_call: TRBJ2-1

cdr3_aa: CSASDGVGNTIYF
cdr3_length: 13
v_call: TRBV20-1
j_call: TRBJ1-3